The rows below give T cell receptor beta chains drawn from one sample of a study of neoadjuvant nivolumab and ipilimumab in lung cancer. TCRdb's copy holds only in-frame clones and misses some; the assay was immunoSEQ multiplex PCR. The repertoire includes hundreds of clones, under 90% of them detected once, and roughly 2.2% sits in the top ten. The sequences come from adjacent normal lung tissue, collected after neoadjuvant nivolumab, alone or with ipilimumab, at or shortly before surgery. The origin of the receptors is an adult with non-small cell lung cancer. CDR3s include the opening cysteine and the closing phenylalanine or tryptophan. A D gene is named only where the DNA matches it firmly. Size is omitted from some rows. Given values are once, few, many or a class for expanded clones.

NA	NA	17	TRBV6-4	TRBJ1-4	CASSAGGHRATNEKLFF	TGTGCCAGCAGCGCCGGAGGGCACCGCGCAACTAATGAAAAACTGTTTTTT
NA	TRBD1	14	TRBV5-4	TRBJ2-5	CASSSGGTQETQYF	TGTGCCAGCAGCTCAGGGGGCACCCAAGAGACCCAGTACTTC
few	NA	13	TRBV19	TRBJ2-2	CASGDTNTGELFF	TGTGCCAGTGGGGACACGAACACCGGGGAGCTGTTTTTT
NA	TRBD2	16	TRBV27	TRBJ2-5	CASSLWPGGTGGTQYF	TGTGCCAGCAGTTTATGGCCGGGAGGTACAGGCGGGACCCAGTACTTC
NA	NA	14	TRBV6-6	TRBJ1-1	CASTPGGTNTEAFF	TGTGCCAGCACCCCGGGGGGGACAAACACTGAAGCTTTCTTT
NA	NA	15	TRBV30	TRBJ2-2	CAWSRQFYQTGELFF	TGTGCCTGGAGCCGACAGTTTTACCAGACCGGGGAGCTGTTTTTT
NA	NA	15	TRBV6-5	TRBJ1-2	CASSYSTLGGYGYTF	TGTGCCAGCAGTTACTCAACTCTAGGGGGCTATGGCTACACCTTC
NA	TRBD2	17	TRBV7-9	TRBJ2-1	CASSLEGTSWLSNEQFF	TGTGCCAGCAGCTTAGAGGGGACTAGTTGGTTGAGCAATGAGCAGTTCTTC
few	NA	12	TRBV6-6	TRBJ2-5	CAVQGSGETQYF	TGTGCCGTGCAGGGGTCGGGAGAGACCCAGTACTTC
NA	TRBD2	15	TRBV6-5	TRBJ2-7	CASSSPRGSLYEQYF	TGTGCCAGCAGTAGTCCGCGGGGGAGCCTATACGAGCAGTACTTC
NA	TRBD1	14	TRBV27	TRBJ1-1	CASSWTGTYTEAFF	TGTGCCAGCAGTTGGACAGGGACATACACTGAAGCTTTCTTT
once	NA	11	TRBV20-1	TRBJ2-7	CSARTGYEQYF	TGCAGTGCCCGGACTGGATACGAGCAGTACTTC
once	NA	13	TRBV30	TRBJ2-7	CAWSVSGSYEQYF	TGTGCCTGGAGTGTCAGCGGCTCCTACGAGCAGTACTTC
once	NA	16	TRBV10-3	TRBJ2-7	CAISGQGGLAEGEQYF	TGTGCCATCAGTGGCCAGGGGGGACTGGCAGAGGGCGAGCAGTACTTC
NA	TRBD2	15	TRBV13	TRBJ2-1	CASSPGLAVYNEQFF	TGTGCCAGCAGCCCGGGACTAGCGGTCTACAATGAGCAGTTCTTC
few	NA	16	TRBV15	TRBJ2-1	CATSSTLLDSHNEQFF	TGTGCCACCAGCAGTACCTTGTTGGACAGTCACAATGAGCAGTTCTTC
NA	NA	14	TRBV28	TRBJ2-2	CASGEVAGTGELFF	TGTGCCAGCGGAGAGGTGGCGGGCACCGGGGAGCTGTTTTTT
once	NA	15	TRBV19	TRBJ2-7	CASSSDSQSSYEQYF	TGTGCCAGTAGCTCGGACAGTCAGAGCTCCTACGAGCAGTACTTC